A selection of T cell receptor beta chains follows, all from one sample in a study of blood T cell repertoires in COVID-19. Repertoires were generated with immunoSEQ multiplex PCR, while TCRdb's copy carries only in-frame clones and drops some. Of more than 200,000 clones listed, over 75% are singletons. The material sequenced was PBMCs or T cells enriched from blood (not recorded which). The source of these receptors is a woman in her twenties or thirties who had been exposed to COVID-19. Both conserved end residues are part of each CDR3. D genes are given only for firm matches. Size is stated for part of the rows, as once, few or many counts, or as a class when the clone is expanded.

TRBJ2-7 . TRBD1 TRBV6-6 CASSMDRRVPEQYF TGTGCCAGCAGTATGGACAGGCGAGTCCCCGAGCAGTACTTC
TRBJ2-1 . TRBD2 TRBV5-4 CASSLETSGGRKQFF TGTGCCAGCAGCTTGGAGACTAGCGGGGGTCGAAAGCAGTTCTTC
TRBJ2-7 once TRBD2 TRBV3-1/TRBV3-2 CASSQVSGTSIYEQYF TGTGCCAGCAGCCAAGTGTCCGGGACTAGCATCTACGAGCAGTACTTC
TRBJ2-3 . TRBD1 TRBV4-2 CASSQGTGGDTQYF TGTGCCAGCAGCCAAGGGACAGGCGGGGATACGCAGTATTTT
TRBJ1-5 . . TRBV29-1 CSVGGPGGDQPQHF TGCAGCGTTGGTGGTCCGGGGGGAGATCAGCCCCAGCATTTT
TRBJ2-7 . TRBD1 TRBV30 CAWRAVTGQASSYEQYF TGTGCCTGGAGGGCGGTTACGGGACAGGCGAGCTCCTACGAGCAGTACTTC
TRBJ1-2 . . TRBV4-1 CASSQGGFYGYTF TGCGCCAGCAGCCAGGGCGGGTTCTATGGCTACACCTTC
TRBJ2-7 . TRBD2 TRBV27 CASSLSWTSAEQYF TGTGCCAGCAGTTTATCCTGGACTAGCGCCGAGCAGTACTTC
TRBJ2-3 . . TRBV29-1 CSVGESNYPTDTQYF TGCAGCGTTGGGGAGAGCAACTACCCCACAGATACGCAGTATTTT
TRBJ2-1 . . TRBV11-3 CASSLEGGVGNEQFF TGTGCCAGCAGCTTAGAGGGAGGTGTAGGAAATGAGCAGTTCTTC
TRBJ2-7 . TRBD2 TRBV9 CASSGGTSGAYEQYF TGTGCCAGCAGCGGAGGGACTAGCGGGGCCTACGAGCAGTACTTC
TRBJ2-1 . TRBD2 TRBV4-1 CASSQPTSGRASDEQFF TGCGCCAGCAGCCAACCGACTAGCGGGAGGGCCTCGGATGAGCAGTTCTTC
TRBJ2-2 . TRBD2 TRBV7-9 CASSLVGRTRNTGELFF TGTGCCAGCAGCTTAGTCGGGAGGACTAGAAACACCGGGGAGCTGTTTTTT
TRBJ2-1 . TRBD2 TRBV10-3 CATHGQAGYNEQFF TGTGCCACCCATGGGCAAGCGGGGTACAATGAGCAGTTCTTC
TRBJ1-1 . TRBD1 TRBV6-4 CATPGTENTEAFF TGTGCCACTCCAGGGACAGAGAACACTGAAGCTTTCTTT
TRBJ2-7 . TRBD2 TRBV19 CASSPGTSGIYEQYF TGTGCCAGTAGTCCAGGGACTAGCGGGATCTACGAGCAGTACTTC
TRBJ1-1 . . TRBV6-5 CASSPRWNTEAFF TGTGCCAGCAGCCCACGGTGGAACACTGAAGCTTTCTTT
TRBJ2-2 . TRBD2 TRBV28 CASEPAGKTGELFF TGTGCCAGTGAGCCAGCGGGAAAAACCGGGGAGCTGTTTTTT
TRBJ1-1 once . TRBV5-4 CASSFSFQGRGTEAFF TGTGCCAGCAGCTTTTCATTCCAGGGTAGGGGCACTGAAGCTTTCTTT
TRBJ2-1 . TRBD2 TRBV2 CASSWTSREQFF TGTGCCAGCAGCTGGACTAGCCGGGAGCAGTTCTTC
TRBJ1-2 . TRBD1 TRBV30 CAWSVRDSYGYTF TGTGCCTGGAGTGTACGGGACAGTTATGGCTACACCTTC
TRBJ2-5 . . TRBV7-9 CASSFSGTYQETQYF TGTGCCAGCAGCTTTAGCGGAACGTACCAAGAGACCCAGTACTTC
TRBJ2-7 . . TRBV5-1 CASSLKSYEQYF TGCGCCAGCAGCTTGAAGAGCTACGAGCAGTACTTC
TRBJ1-2 . . TRBV7-9 CASSFPRSGRYGYTF TGTGCCAGCAGCTTCCCACGGAGCGGAAGGTATGGCTACACCTTC
TRBJ2-1 . . TRBV6-4 CASSQNEQFF TGTGCCAGCAGCCAGAATGAGCAGTTCTTC
TRBJ2-6 . . TRBV11-2 CASSFTGANVLTF TGTGCCAGCAGCTTTACAGGGGCCAACGTCCTGACTTTC
TRBJ2-2 once . TRBV3-1/TRBV3-2 CASSLGTHQTGELFF TGTGCCAGCAGCCTCGGGACACATCAGACCGGGGAGCTGTTTTTT
TRBJ2-1 . . TRBV14 CASSQDLRTLGYNEQFF TGTGCCAGCAGCCAAGATCTTAGGACTCTAGGATACAATGAGCAGTTCTTC
TRBJ1-1 . . TRBV21-1 CASSDGQGRESNTEAFF TGTGCCAGCAGCGATGGACAGGGGAGGGAGTCGAACACTGAAGCTTTCTTT
TRBJ2-1 . . TRBV5-1 CASSLPSGAYNEQFF TGCGCCAGCAGCTTGCCCAGCGGCGCCTACAATGAGCAGTTCTTC
TRBJ1-3 . . TRBV2 CASSDWRGKEVGNTIYF TGTGCCAGCAGTGATTGGCGCGGGAAAGAAGTTGGAAACACCATATATTTT
TRBJ2-3 once . TRBV11-3 CASSPGDTDTQYF TGTGCCAGCAGTCCGGGGGACACAGATACGCAGTATTTT
TRBJ2-5 . . TRBV25-1 CASSEWGAKETQYF TGTGCCAGCAGTGAATGGGGAGCCAAAGAGACCCAGTACTTC
TRBJ1-1 . . TRBV5-1 CASSREVGRTEAFF TGCGCCAGCAGCAGGGAGGTGGGTCGCACTGAAGCTTTCTTT
TRBJ2-1 . TRBD2 TRBV19 CASSAGLAGTEQFF TGTGCCAGTAGCGCGGGACTAGCGGGTACTGAGCAGTTCTTC
TRBJ2-2 . . TRBV5-6 CASSLVTPNTGELFF TGTGCCAGCAGCTTAGTCACACCGAACACCGGGGAGCTGTTTTTT
TRBJ2-1 . . TRBV9 CASSVETGVLNEQFF TGTGCCAGCAGCGTAGAGACGGGAGTATTGAATGAGCAGTTCTTC
TRBJ1-1 . TRBD1 TRBV7-9 CASSPIQGLETEAFF TGTGCCAGCAGCCCAATACAGGGGCTGGAGACTGAAGCTTTCTTT
TRBJ1-2 . . TRBV30 CAWSDGRADGYTF TGTGCCTGGAGTGATGGCAGGGCGGATGGCTACACCTTC
TRBJ1-2 . . TRBV6-1 CASSDGKARANYGYTF TGTGCCAGCAGTGACGGTAAGGCTAGAGCGAACTATGGCTACACCTTC
TRBJ1-5 . TRBD1 TRBV12-5 CASGLVGRGLQSNQPQHF TGTGCTAGTGGTTTGGTTGGCAGGGGGCTTCAAAGCAATCAGCCCCAGCATTTT
TRBJ2-2 . TRBD2 TRBV11-2 CASSLRGLAGGLTGELFF TGTGCCAGCAGCTTAAGAGGACTAGCGGGAGGTCTCACCGGGGAGCTGTTTTTT
TRBJ1-2 . . TRBV5-6 CASKSTGYHGYTF TGTGCCAGCAAATCCACAGGGTATCATGGCTACACTTTC
TRBJ2-1 . TRBD2 TRBV3-1/TRBV3-2 CASSQGGSSYNEQFF TGTGCCAGCAGCCAAGGCGGGAGCTCCTACAATGAGCAGTTCTTC
TRBJ1-3 . . TRBV12-5 CASGLGTSNSGNTIYF TGTGCTAGTGGTTTGGGGACATCGAACTCTGGAAACACCATATATTTT
TRBJ1-2 once . TRBV7-3 CASSLSGVEGYTF TGTGCCAGCAGCTTAAGCGGGGTAGAGGGCTACACCTTC
TRBJ1-2 . . TRBV12-3/TRBV12-4 CASSPRERGGYTF TGTGCCAGCAGTCCCAGGGAAAGGGGAGGCTACACCTTC
TRBJ2-1 . TRBD1 TRBV7-2 CASSLVQGARGEQFF TGTGCCAGCAGCTTAGTCCAGGGGGCCAGGGGTGAGCAGTTCTTC
TRBJ2-3 . TRBD2 TRBV18 CASSPSTSGRRTDTQYF TGTGCCAGCTCACCGTCGACTAGCGGGAGGCGGACAGATACGCAGTATTTT
TRBJ2-1 . TRBD2 TRBV14 CASSQDTRGLGDNEQFF TGTGCCAGCAGCCAAGATACTAGGGGACTAGGGGACAATGAGCAGTTCTTC
TRBJ2-7 few . TRBV6-5 CASSSGAPYEQYF TGTGCCAGCAGTTCAGGGGCCCCCTACGAGCAGTACTTC
TRBJ1-1 . TRBD1 TRBV7-9 CASSLDRGRMNTEAFF TGTGCCAGCAGCTTGGACAGGGGGCGCATGAACACTGAAGCTTTCTTT